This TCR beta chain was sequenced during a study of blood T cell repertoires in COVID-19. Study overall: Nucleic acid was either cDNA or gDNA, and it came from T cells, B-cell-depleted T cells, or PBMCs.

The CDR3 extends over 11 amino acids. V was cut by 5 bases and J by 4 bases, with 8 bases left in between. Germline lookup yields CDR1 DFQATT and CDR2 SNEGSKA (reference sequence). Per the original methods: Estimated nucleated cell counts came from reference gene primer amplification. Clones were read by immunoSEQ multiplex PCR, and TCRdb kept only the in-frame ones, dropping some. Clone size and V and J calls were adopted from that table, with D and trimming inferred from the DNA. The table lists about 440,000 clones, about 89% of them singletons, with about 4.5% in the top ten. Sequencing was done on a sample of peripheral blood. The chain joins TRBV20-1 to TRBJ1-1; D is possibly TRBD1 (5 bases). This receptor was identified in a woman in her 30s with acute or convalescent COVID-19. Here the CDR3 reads CSAGGGTEAFF. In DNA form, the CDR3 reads TGCAGTGCTGGGGGGGGCACTGAAGCTTTCTTT.